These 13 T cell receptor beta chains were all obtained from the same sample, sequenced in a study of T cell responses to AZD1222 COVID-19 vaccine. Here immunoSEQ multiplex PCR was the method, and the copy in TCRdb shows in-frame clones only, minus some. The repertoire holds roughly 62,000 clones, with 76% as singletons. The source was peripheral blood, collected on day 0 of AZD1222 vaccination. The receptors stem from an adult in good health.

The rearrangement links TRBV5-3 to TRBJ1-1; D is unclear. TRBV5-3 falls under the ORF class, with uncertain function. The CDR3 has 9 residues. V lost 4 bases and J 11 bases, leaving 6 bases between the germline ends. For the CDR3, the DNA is TGTGCCAGAAGCCCCCGGGCTTTCTTT. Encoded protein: CARSPRAFF.

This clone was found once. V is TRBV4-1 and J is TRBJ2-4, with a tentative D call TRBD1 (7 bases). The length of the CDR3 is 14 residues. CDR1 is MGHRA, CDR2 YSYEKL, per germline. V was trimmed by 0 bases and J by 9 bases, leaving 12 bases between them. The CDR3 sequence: CASSQEPQGGIQYF. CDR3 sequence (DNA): TGCGCCAGCAGCCAAGAACCGCAGGGGGGCATTCAGTACTTC.

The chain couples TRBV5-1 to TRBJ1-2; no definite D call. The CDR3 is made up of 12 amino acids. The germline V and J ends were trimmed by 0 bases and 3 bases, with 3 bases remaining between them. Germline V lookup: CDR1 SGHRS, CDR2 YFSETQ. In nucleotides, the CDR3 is TGCGCCAGCAGCTTGGACTACTATGGCTACACCTTC. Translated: CASSLDYYGYTF.

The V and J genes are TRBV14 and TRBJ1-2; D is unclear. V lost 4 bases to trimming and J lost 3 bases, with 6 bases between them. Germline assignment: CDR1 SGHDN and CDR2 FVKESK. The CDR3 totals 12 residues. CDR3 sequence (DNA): TGTGCCAGCAGCCCAAGCTACTATGGCTACACCTTC. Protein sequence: CASSPSYYGYTF. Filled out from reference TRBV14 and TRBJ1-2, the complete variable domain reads EAGVTQFPSHSVIEKGQTVTLRCDPISGHDNLYWYRRVMGKEIKFLLHFVKESKQDESGMPNNRFLAERTGGTYSTLKVQPAELEDSGVYFCASSPSYYGYTFGSGTRLTVV.

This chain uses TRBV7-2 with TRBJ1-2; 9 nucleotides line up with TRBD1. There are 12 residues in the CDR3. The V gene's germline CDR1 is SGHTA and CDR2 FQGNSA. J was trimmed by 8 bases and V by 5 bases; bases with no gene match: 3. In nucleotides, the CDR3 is TGTGCCAGCAGCCCGGACAGGGGAGGCTACACCTTC. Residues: CASSPDRGGYTF.

CDR3 in DNA: TGTGCCACCAGTGATTTCGGGGGGAACGACCAAGAGACCCAGTACTTC. Translated, it gives CATSDFGGNDQETQYF. The V and J genes are TRBV24-1 and TRBJ2-5; 7 bases are shared with TRBD2. V shed 1 base and J 0 bases; nucleotides not matched to a gene: 4. Germline V gives CDR1 KGHDR, CDR2 SFDVKD. The CDR3 loop spans 16 amino acids.

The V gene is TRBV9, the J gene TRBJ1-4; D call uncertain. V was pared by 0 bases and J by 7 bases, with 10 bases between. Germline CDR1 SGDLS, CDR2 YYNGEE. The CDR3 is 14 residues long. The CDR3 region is CASSVAQASEKLFF. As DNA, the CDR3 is TGTGCCAGCAGCGTAGCCCAGGCGTCTGAAAAACTGTTTTTT.

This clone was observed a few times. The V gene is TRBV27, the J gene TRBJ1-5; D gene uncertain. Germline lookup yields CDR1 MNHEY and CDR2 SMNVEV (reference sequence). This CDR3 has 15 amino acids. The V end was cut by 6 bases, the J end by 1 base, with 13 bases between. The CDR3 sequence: CASSLRVGSNQPQHF. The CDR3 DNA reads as TGTGCCAGCAGCTTGAGGGTGGGGAGCAATCAGCCCCAGCATTTT.

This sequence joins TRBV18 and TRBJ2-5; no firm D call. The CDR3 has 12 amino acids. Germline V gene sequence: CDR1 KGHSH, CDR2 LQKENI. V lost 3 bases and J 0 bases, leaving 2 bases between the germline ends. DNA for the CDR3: TGTGCCAGCTCACCCTACCAAGAGACCCAGTACTTC. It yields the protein CASSPYQETQYF.

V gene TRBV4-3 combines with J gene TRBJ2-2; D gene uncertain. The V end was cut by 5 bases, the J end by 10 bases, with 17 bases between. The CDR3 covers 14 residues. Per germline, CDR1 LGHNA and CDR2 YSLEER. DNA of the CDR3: TGCGCCAGCAGCTCTCGGACGGGCGGTTTGGAGCTGTTTTTT. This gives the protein CASSSRTGGLELFF.

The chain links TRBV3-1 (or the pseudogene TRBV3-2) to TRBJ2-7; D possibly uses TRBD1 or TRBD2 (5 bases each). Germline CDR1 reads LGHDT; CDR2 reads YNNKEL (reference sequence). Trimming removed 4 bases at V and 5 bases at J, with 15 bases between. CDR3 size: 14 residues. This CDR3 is CASSLRDGANEQYF. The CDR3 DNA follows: TGTGCCAGCAGCCTCCGGGACGGGGCCAACGAGCAGTACTTC.

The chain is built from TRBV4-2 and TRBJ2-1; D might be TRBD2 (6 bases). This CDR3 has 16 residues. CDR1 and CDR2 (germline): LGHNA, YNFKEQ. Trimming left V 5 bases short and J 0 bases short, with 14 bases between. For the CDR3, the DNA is TGTGCCAGCAGCGGTTACGGGGGAAGCTCCTACAATGAGCAGTTCTTC. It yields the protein CASSGYGGSSYNEQFF.

For the CDR3, the DNA is TGTGCCAGCAGCCTCGCCGCGGGGGGAGCGGCCTGGCTGTTTTTT. Translated, it gives CASSLAAGGAAWLFF. This chain joins TRBV11-2 and TRBJ1-4; possibly TRBD1 for D (5 bases). Trimming cost V 5 bases and J 14 bases, with 24 bases left between them. The CDR3 totals 15 residues. CDR1 is SGHAT and CDR2 is FQNNGV in the germline V gene.